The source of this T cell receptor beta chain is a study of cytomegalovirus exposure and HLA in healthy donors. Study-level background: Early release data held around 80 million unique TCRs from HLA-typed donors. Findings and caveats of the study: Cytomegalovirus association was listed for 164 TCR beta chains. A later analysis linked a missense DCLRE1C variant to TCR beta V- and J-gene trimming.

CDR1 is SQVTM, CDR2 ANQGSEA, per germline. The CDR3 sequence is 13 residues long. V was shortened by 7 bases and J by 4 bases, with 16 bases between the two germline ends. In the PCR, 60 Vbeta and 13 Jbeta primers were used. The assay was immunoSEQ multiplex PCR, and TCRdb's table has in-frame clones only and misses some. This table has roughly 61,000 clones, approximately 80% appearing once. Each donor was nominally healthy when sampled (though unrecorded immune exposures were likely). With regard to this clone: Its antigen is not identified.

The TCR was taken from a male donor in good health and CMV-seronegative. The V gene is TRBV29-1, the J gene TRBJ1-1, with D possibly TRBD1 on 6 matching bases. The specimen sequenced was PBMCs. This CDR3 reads CSGEGVAATEAFF. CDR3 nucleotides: TGCAGCGGAGAGGGGGTGGCTGCCACTGAAGCTTTCTTT.